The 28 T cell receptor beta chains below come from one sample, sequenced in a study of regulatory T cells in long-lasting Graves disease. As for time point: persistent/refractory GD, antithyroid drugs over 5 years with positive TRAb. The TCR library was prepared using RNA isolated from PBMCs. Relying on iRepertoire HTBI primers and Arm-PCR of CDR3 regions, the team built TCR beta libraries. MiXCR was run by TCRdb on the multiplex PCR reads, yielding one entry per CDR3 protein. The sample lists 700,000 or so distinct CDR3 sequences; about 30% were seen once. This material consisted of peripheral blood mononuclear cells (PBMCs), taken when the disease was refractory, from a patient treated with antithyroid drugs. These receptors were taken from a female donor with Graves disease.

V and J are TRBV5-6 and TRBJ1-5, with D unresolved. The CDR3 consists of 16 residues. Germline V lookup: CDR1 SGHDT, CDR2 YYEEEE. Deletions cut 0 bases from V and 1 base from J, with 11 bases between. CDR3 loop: CASSLAGRGSNQPQHF. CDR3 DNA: TGTGCCAGCAGCTTGGCCGGGCGTGGGAGCAATCAGCCCCAGCATTTT.

The CDR3 DNA reads as TGTGCCAGTAGTATCCGGGGCTACCCCTACGAGCAGTACTTC. Translating it yields CASSIRGYPYEQYF. J is TRBJ2-7 and V is TRBV19; possibly TRBD1 or TRBD2 for D (5 bases each). V was cut by 3 bases and J by 2 bases, with 11 bases left in between. From germline, CDR1 is LNHDA and CDR2 SQIVND (reference sequence). The CDR3 extends over 14 amino acids. Variable domain in full (rest from reference TRBV19 and TRBJ2-7): DGGITQSPKYLFRKEGQNVTLSCEQNLNHDAMYWYRQDPGQGLRLIYYSQIVNDFQKGDIAEGYSVSREKKESFPLTVTSAQKNPTAFYLCASSIRGYPYEQYFGPGTRLTVT.

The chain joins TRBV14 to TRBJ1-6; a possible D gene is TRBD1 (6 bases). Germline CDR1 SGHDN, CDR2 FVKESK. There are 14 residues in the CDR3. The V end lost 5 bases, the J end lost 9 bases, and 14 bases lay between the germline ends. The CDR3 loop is CASSVTGRLSPLHF. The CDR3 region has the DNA TGTGCCAGCAGCGTAACAGGGAGGCTTTCACCCCTCCACTTT.

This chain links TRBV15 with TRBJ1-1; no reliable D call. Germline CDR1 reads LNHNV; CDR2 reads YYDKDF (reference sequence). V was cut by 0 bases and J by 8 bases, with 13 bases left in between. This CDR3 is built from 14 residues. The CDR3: CATSREAVVPEAFF. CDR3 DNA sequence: TGTGCCACCAGCAGAGAGGCAGTTGTCCCAGAAGCTTTCTTT.

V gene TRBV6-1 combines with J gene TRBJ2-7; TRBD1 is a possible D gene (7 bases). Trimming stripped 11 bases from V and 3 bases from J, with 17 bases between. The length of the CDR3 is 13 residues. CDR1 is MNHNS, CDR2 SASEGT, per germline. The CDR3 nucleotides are TGTGCCTCGAAAGGGGGCGGGGTCTACGAGCAGTACTTC. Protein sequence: CASKGGGVYEQYF.

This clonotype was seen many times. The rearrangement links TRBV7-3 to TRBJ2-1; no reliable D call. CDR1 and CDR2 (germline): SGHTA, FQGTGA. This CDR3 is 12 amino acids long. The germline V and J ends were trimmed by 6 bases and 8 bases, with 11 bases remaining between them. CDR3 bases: TGTGCCAGCAGTCTTAGCCGCCATGAGCAGTTCTTC. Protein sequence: CASSLSRHEQFF.

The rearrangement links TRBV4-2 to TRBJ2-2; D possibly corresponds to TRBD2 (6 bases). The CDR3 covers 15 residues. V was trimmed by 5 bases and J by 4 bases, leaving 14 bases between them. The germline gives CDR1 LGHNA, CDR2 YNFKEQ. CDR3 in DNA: TGTGCCAGCAGCGGGATCGGGGGTCGCACCGGGGAGCTGTTTTTT. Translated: CASSGIGGRTGELFF.

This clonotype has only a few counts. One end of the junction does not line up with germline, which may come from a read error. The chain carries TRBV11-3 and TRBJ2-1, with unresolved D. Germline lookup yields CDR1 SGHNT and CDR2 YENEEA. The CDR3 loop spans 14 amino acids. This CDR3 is CASSLDGRGNEQFF. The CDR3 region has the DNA TGTGCCAGCAGCTTAGATGGACGAGGCAATGAGCAGTTTTTC.

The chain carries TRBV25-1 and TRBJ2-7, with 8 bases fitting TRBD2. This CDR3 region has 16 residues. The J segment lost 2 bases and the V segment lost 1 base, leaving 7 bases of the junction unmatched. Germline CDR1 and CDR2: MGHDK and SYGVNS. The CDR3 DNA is TGTGCCAGCAGTGAATCAACTAGCGGTAATACCTACGAGCAGTACTTC. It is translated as CASSESTSGNTYEQYF.

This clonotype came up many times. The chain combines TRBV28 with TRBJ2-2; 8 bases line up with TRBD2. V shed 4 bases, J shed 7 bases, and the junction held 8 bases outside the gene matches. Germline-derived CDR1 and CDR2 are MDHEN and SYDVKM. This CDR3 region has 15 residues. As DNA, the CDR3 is TGTGCCAGCAGTTACGGAGCGGGAGAGAGCGGGGAGCTGTTTTTT. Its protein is CASSYGAGESGELFF. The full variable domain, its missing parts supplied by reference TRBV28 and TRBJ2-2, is DVKVTQSSRYLVKRTGEKVFLECVQDMDHENMFWYRQDPGLGLRLIYFSYDVKMKEKGDIPEGYSVSREKKERFSLILESASTNQTSMYLCASSYGAGESGELFFGEGSRLTVL.

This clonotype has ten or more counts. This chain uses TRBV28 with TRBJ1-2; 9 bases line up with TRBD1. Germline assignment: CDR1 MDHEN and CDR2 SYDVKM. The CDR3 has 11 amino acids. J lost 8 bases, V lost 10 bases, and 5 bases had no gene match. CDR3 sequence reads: CATSGTGGYTF. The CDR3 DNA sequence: TGTGCCACTTCGGGGACAGGGGGCTACACCTTC.

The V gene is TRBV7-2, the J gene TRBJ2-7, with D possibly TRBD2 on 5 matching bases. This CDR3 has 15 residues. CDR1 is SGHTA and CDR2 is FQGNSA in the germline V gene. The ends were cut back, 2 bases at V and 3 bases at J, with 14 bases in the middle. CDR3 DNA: TGTGCCAGCAGCTTAATGGGCGGGCTTAACTACGAGCAGTACTTC. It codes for CASSLMGGLNYEQYF.

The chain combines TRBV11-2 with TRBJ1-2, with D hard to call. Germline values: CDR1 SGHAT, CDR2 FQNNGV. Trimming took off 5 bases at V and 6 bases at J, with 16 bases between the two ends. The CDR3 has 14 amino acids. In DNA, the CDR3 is TGTGCCAGCAGCCAGAGATTCGGGCTCCATGGCTACACCTTC. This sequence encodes CASSQRFGLHGYTF.

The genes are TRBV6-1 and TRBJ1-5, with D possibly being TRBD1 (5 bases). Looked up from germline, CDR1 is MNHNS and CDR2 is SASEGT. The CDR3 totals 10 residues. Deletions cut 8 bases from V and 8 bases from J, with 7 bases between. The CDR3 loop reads CASGAKPQHF. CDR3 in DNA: TGTGCCAGCGGGGCAAAGCCCCAGCATTTT.

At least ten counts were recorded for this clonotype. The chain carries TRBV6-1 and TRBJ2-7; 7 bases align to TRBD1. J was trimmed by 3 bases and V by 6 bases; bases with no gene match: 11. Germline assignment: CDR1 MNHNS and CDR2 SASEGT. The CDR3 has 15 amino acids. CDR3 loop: CASSVWDSKDYEQYF. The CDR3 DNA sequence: TGTGCCAGCAGCGTATGGGACAGTAAAGACTACGAGCAGTACTTC.

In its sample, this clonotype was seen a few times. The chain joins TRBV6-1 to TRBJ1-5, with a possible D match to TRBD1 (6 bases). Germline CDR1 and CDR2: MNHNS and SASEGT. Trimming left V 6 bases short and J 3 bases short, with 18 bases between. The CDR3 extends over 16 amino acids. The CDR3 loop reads CASSSDWGANNQPQHF. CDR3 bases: TGTGCCAGCAGCTCAGACTGGGGGGCAAACAATCAGCCCCAGCATTTT.

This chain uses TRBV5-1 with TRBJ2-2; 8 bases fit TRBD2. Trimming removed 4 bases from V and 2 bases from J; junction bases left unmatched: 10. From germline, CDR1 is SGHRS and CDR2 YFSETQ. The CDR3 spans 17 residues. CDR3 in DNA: TGCGCCAGCAGCAAACTAGCGGAACTCCGAAACACCGGGGAGCTGTTTTTT. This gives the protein CASSKLAELRNTGELFF.

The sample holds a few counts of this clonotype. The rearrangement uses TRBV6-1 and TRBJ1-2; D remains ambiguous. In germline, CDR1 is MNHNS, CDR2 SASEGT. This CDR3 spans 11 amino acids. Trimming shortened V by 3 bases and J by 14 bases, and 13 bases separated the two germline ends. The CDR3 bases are TGTGCCAGCAGTGACTCCGGCGCCGTAACCTTC. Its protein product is CASSDSGAVTF.

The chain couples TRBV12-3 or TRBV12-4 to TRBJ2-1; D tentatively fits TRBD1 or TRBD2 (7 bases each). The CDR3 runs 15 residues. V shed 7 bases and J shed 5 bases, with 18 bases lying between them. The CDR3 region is CASNSDRAGDNEQFF. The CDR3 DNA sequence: TGTGCCAGCAACTCCGACAGGGCGGGGGACAATGAGCAGTTCTTC.

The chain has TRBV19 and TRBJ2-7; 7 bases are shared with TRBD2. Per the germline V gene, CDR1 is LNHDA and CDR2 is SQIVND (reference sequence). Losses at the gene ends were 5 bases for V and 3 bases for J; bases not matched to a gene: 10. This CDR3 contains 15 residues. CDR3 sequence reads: CASSARLAGGYEQYF. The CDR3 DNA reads TGTGCCAGTAGTGCTAGACTAGCCGGAGGCTACGAGCAGTACTTC.

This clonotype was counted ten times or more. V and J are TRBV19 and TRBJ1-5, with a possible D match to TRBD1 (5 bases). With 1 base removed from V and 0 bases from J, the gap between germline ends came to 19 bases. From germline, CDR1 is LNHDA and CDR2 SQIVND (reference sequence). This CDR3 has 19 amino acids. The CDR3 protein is CASSIGSPGRGISNQPQHF. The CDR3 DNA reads TGTGCCAGTAGTATAGGATCTCCAGGGCGAGGGATTAGCAATCAGCCCCAGCATTTT. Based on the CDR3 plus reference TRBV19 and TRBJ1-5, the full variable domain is DGGITQSPKYLFRKEGQNVTLSCEQNLNHDAMYWYRQDPGQGLRLIYYSQIVNDFQKGDIAEGYSVSREKKESFPLTVTSAQKNPTAFYLCASSIGSPGRGISNQPQHFGDGTRLSIL.

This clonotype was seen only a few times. The CDR3 DNA follows: TGTGCCAGCAGCCAAATCGACAGACGCTCTGGAAACACCATATATTTT. Translating gives CASSQIDRRSGNTIYF. The chain links TRBV12-3 or TRBV12-4 to TRBJ1-3; D is perhaps TRBD1 (5 bases). The CDR3 has 16 amino acids. V lost 6 bases, J lost 0 bases, and 15 bases lay in between.

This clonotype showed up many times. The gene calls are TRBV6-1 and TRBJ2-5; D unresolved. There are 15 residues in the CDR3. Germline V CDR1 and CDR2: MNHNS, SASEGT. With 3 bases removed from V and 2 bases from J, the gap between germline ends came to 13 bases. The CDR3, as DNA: TGTGCCAGCAGTGAGATGAGAGGCATACAAGAGACCCAGTACTTC. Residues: CASSEMRGIQETQYF.

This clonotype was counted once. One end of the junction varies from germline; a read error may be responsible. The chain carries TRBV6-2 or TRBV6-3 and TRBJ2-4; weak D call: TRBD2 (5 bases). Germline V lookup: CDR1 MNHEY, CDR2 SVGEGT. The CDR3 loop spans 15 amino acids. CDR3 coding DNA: TGTGCCACCAGTAGAGCTGGAGGCTCCAAAAACATTCAGTACTTC. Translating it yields CATSRAGGSKNIQYF.

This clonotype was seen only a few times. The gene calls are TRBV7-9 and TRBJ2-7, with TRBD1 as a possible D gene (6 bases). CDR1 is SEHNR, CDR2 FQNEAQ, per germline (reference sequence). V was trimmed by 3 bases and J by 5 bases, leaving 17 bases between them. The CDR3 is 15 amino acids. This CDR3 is CASSFLGGDEDEQYF. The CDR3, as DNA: TGTGCCAGCAGCTTTTTAGGGGGAGATGAGGACGAGCAGTACTTC.

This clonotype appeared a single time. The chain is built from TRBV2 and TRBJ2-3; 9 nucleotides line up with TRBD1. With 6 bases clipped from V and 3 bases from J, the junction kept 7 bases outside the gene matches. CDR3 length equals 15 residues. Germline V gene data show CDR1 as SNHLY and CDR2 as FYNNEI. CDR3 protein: CASSLGTGRTDTQYF. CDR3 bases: TGTGCCAGCAGCCTTGGGACAGGGAGGACAGATACGCAGTATTTT.

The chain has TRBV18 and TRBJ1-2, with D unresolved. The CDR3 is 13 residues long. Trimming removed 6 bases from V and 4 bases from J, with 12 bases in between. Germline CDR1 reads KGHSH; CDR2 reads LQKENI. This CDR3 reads CASSTRASYGYTF. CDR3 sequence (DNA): TGTGCCAGCTCGACCCGGGCCAGCTATGGCTACACCTTC.

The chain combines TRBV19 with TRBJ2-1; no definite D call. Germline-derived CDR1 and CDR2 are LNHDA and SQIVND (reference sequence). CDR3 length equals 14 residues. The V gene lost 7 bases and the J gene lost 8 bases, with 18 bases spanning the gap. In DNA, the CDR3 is TGTGCCAGTAAAGTTCAGTCCGGGTTGTATGAGCAGTTCTTC. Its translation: CASKVQSGLYEQFF.